This T cell receptor beta chain stems from a study of shared clonotypes between healthy human individuals (dated by TCRdb to about 2020). For the study in its entirety: Three men and a couple of women, aged 18 to 49 years, made up the cohort. For each donor, three plates each were used for CD4 naive and CD4 memory, two plates were used for CD8 naive, and one plate was used for CD8 memory. To estimate repertoire size and how much clonotypes are shared between individuals, the study performed deep sequencing of blood TCR repertoires from a handful of healthy adults. Libraries were prepared and TCR repertoires were sequenced by different laboratories using diverse techniques, in order to increase sequencing depth and limit assay-specific biases. Each donor's leukapheresis produced roughly between about 0.9 and 9.5 billion PBMCs.

Using the deep immunoSEQ assay, TCR CDR3 regions were amplified from genomic DNA by multiplex PCR. Genomic DNA extracted from each cell subset was distributed evenly over all wells of several immunoSEQ 96-well plates, and each plate served as one replicate. For sorted subsets, around 0.2 ug of genomic DNA, equivalent to some 30,000 T cell genomes, went into each replicate PCR. Purified libraries were quantified with a Qubit 3.0 fluorometer, sized on a Bioanalyzer 2100, and re-quantified with the KAPA Library Quantification kit. Every immunoSEQ 96-well plate was sequenced on a separate single-read 150-cycle Illumina NextSeq 550 flow cell. On the authors' methods: Because only junctional sequences without quality scores were contained in the immunoSEQ output, filtering matching that applied to full-length reads could not be performed. To assign V/J genes and CDR3, sequences were annotated against IMGT germline references using PyIR, a Python wrapper for IgBLAST v1.9. Reads with weak V/J assignments (E-value above 1e-6), missing CDR3, stop codons, out-of-frame junctions, or ambiguous translated residues were removed. V3J clonotypes were defined as sequences sharing an identical inferred V gene, J gene, and CDR3 amino acid sequence. Percentage overlap between repertoires was computed as shared unique clonotypes divided by the size of the smaller repertoire. Richness of each repertoire was evaluated using RTK rarefaction, the Chao1 estimator, and Recon v2.1 estimates of unobserved clonotypes. For all TCRbeta clonotypes obtained by the gDNA method from a handful of donors, generation probabilities were computed with OLGA. TCRdb holds this immuneACCESS table with in-frame rearrangements only. Some clones are missing; in checked studies, unresolved V genes explain under half, and the rest has no known cause. That table supplies the V and J calls and clone size; D and trimming were determined from the DNA. The sample table shows some 1 million clones, and under 80% are seen once. The ten largest clones represent about 1.5% of the sample.

The donors were healthy, HIV-negative adults with no recently reported acute infections or vaccinations. Every donor was a Caucasian adult living in Nashville, Tennessee, USA. Magnetic negative selection was used to enrich CD4+ T cells, after which naive cells were positively selected on CD45RA and the negative fraction became the memory subset. Blood was collected by leukapheresis, and PBMCs were isolated by Ficoll-Histopaque density gradient centrifugation and then cryopreserved in liquid nitrogen vapor phase. Analytical flow cytometry was used to check the purity and quantity of each magnetically sorted T cell population. Genomic DNA was isolated from each sorted fraction and quantified by UV absorbance on a Nanodrop 2000c. Broader findings and caveats from the paper: Sampling was limited to blood, and TCR repertoires in tissue likely differ from TCR repertoires in blood. Rarefaction of sorted-subset datasets indicated incomplete sequencing despite the large sequencing depth. Compared with non-shared clonotypes, the clonotypes found in all four sorted-subset donors had higher generation probabilities. Pairwise subsampling led to the expectation that sequencing depth would affect the degree of clonotype sharing among donors. Approximately 5% of naive CD4, approximately 3.7% of naive CD8, roughly 2.5% of memory CD4, and around 0.42% of memory CD8 clonotypes were shared across several donors. Naive subsets generally had larger estimated clonotype richness than memory subsets. The genetic and exposure-history diversity represented was limited by the small number of donors.

Trimming takes 5 bases off V and 4 bases off J; junction bases not matched to a gene: 5. The germline V gene encodes CDR1 MNHNS and CDR2 SASEGT. The CDR3, from cysteine to phenylalanine, totals 14 residues. Only the CDR3 part of the read is kept: 42 bases, read in frame from the first base. Comments on this clone: No cognate antigen has been identified for it. No base quality information exists; no much larger clone differs at one position.

The sample taken for sequencing was memory CD4+ T cells sorted from blood. Reading the label with the study, this specimen's cell subset or site is: CD45RA-negative fraction. The TCR originated in a man aged 18 to 30 in good health. Here the chain combines TRBV6-1 and TRBJ1-2; TRBD1 matches 9 bases in the middle. The DNA sequence is given as TGTGCCAGCAGTAACAGGGGGCTTGGCTATGGCTACACCTTC. It specifies CASSNRGLGYGYTF.